This T cell receptor (beta chain) was observed in a study of shared clonotypes between healthy human individuals. Overall study findings and caveats: Exclusively blood specimens were collected; tissue repertoires likely differ.

This clone occurred many times. Its antigen is unidentified. This CDR3 has 13 amino acids. CDR1 is SNHLY, CDR2 FYNNEI, per germline. Trimming removed 7 bases from V and 2 bases from J, with 12 bases in between. CD8 memory was a combination of CD45RO+ cells and CCR7-negative CD45RA+ TemRA cells. This was a deep-level run. Per the original data handling: Filtering of immunoSEQ junctional sequences could not match full-length read filtering. Assay used: immunoSEQ multiplex PCR; TCRdb lists only in-frame clones, some missing. The V and J calls and clone size come from that table; D and trimming were worked out from the DNA. The repertoire holds 600,000 to 750,000 clones, 90% seen once, with 34% in the top ten.

The TCR sequence derives from a man aged 18 to 30 in good health. Some clones in this sample may be carry-over from other donors' samples. The V gene is TRBV2, the J gene TRBJ2-7; D not resolved. Source material: memory CD8+ T cells from PBMCs. Subset reported: CD45RO+ cells pooled with CCR7-negative TemRA cells. The CDR3 reads CASTFTEAYEQYF. The CDR3 DNA sequence: TGTGCCAGCACCTTCACAGAGGCCTACGAGCAGTACTTC.